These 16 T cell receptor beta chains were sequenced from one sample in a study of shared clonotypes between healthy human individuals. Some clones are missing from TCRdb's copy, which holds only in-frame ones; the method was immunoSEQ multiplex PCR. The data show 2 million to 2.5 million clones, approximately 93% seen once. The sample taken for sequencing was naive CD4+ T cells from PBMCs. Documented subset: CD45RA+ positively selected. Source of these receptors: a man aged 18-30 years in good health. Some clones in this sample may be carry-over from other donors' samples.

This CDR3 reads CASCRSGRTLNTIYF. Here the CDR3 DNA reads TGTGCCAGTTGCCGCAGCGGAAGGACCTTGAACACCATATATTTT. The rearrangement links TRBV19 to TRBJ1-3; no clear D gene. This CDR3 is 15 amino acids long. The ends were cut back, 8 bases at V and 7 bases at J, with 21 bases in the middle. Germline V lookup: CDR1 LNHDA, CDR2 SQIVND (reference sequence).

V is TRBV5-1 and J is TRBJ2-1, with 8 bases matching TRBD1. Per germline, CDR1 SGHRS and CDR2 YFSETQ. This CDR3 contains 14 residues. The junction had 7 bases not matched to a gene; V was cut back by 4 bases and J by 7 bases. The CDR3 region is CASSDPQGGNEQFF. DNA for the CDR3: TGCGCCAGCAGCGACCCACAGGGGGGAAATGAGCAGTTCTTC.

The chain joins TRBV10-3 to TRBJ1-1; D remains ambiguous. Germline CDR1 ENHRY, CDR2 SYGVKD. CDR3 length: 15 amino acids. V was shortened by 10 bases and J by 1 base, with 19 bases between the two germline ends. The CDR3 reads CATQRSGDRNTEAFF. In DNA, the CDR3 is TGTGCCACCCAACGCAGCGGAGACCGGAACACTGAAGCTTTCTTT.

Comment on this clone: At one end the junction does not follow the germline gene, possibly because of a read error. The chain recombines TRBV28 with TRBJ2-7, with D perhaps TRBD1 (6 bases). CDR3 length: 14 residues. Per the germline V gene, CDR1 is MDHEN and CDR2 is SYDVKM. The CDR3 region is CANSPDDRWYEQYF. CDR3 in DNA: TGTGCCAACAGTCCCGACGACAGGTGGTACGAGCAGTACTTC. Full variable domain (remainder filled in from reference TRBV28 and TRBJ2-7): DVKVTQSSRYLVKRTGEKVFLECVQDMDHENMFWYRQDPGLGLRLIYFSYDVKMKEKGDIPEGYSVSREKKERFSLILESASTNQTSMYLCANSPDDRWYEQYFGPGTRLTVT.

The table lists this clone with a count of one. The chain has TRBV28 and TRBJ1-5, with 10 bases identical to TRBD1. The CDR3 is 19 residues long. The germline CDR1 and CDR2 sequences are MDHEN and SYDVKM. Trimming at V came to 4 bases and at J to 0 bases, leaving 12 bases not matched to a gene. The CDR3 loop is CASSSYGQGDPYSNQPQHF. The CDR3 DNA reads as TGTGCCAGCAGTTCATATGGACAGGGGGATCCCTATAGCAATCAGCCCCAGCATTTT.

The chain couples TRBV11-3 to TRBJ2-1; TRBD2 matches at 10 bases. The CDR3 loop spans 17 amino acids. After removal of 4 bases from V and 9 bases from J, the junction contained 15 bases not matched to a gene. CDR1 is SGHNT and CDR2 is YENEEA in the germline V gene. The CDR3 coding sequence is TGTGCCAGCAGCTCCGTTCCTAGAACTAGCGGGAATTCTGAGCAGTTCTTC. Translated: CASSSVPRTSGNSEQFF.

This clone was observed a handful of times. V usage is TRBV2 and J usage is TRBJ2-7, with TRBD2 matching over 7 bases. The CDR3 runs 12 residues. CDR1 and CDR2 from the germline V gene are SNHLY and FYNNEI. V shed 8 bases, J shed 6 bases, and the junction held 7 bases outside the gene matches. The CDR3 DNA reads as TGTGCCAGCCTAGGACTAGGAGGCGAGCAGTACTTC. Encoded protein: CASLGLGGEQYF. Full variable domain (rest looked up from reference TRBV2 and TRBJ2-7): EPEVTQTPSHQVTQMGQEVILRCVPISNHLYFYWYRQILGQKVEFLVSFYNNEISEKSEIFDDQFSVERPDGSNFTLKIRSTKLEDSAMYFCASLGLGGEQYFGPGTRLTVT.

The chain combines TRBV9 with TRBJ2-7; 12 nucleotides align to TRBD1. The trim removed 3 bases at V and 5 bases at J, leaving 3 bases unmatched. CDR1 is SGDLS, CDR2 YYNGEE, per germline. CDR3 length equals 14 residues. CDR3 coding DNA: TGTGCCAGCAGCGCGGGACAGGGGGCCCACGAGCAGTACTTC. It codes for CASSAGQGAHEQYF.

The CDR3 nucleotides read TGTGCCAGCAGTTATAGCGGGATGGTTCTCTACGAGCAGTACTTC. Protein sequence: CASSYSGMVLYEQYF. The rearrangement links TRBV6-5 to TRBJ2-7; 8 nucleotides line up with TRBD2. Germline V CDR1 and CDR2: MNHEY, SVGAGI. The CDR3 has 15 amino acids. V lost 3 bases and J lost 3; bases outside the gene matches: 7.

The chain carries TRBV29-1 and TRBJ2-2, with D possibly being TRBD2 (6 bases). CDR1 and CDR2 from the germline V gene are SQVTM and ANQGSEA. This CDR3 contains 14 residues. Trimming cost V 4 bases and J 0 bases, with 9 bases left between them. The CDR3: CSVASGANTGELFF. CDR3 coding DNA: TGCAGCGTTGCCTCGGGAGCGAACACCGGGGAGCTGTTTTTT.

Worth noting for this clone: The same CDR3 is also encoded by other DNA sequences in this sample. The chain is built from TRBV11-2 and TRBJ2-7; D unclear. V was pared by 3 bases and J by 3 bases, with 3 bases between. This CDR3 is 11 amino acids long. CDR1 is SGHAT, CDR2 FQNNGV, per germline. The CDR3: CASSLDYEQYF. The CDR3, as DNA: TGTGCCAGCAGCTTGGACTACGAGCAGTACTTC. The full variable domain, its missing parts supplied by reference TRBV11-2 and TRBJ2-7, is EAGVAQSPRYKIIEKRQSVAFWCNPISGHATLYWYQQILGQGPKLLIQFQNNGVVDDSQLPKDRFSAERLKGVDSTLKIQPAKLEDSAVYLCASSLDYEQYFGPGTRLTVT.

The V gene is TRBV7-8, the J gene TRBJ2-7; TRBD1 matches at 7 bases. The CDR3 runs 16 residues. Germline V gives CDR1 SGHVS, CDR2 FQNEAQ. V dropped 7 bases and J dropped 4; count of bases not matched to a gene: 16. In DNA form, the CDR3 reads TGTGCCAGCAATAAAGGTTCGGCAGGGGGTACTTACGAGCAGTACTTC. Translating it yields CASNKGSAGGTYEQYF.

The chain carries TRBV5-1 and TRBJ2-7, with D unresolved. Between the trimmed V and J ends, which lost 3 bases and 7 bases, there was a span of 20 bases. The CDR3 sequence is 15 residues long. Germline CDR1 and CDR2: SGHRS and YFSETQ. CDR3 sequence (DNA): TGCGCCAGCAGCTATGGCCCGATCGGTGTGCGGGAGCAGTACTTC. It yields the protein CASSYGPIGVREQYF.

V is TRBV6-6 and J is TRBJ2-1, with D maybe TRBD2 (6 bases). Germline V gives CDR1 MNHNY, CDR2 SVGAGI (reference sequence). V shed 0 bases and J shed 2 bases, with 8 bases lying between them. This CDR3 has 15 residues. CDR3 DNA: TGTGCCAGCAGTTACTCTAGCGGACCCTACAATGAGCAGTTCTTC. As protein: CASSYSSGPYNEQFF.

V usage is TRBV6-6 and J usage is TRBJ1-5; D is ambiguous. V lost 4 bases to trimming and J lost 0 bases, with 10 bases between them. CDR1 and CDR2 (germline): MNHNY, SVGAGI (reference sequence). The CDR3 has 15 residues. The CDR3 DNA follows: TGTGCCAGCAGTTCCACAGCTAATAGCAATCAGCCCCAGCATTTT. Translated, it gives CASSSTANSNQPQHF.

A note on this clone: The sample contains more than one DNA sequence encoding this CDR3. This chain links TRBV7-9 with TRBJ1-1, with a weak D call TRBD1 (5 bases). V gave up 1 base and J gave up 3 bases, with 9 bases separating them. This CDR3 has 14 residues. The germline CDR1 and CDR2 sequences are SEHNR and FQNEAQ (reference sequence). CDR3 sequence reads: CASSLGVRDTEAFF. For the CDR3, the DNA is TGTGCCAGCAGCTTAGGGGTCAGGGACACTGAAGCTTTCTTT.